Presented here are 15 T cell receptor beta chains from one specimen sequenced in a study of human T cells and chemical hapten exposure. Sample time point: patch test 1, 2 weeks after DPC sensitization. Specified treatment: therapeutic diphenylcyclopropenone sensitization with weekly scalp DPC. TCRdb itself ran the RACE reads through MiXCR, one entry per CDR3 protein. This sample has about 120,000 distinct CDR3 sequences, with approximately 15% found just once. This material consisted of whole blood, taken in connection with sensitization to the hapten diphenylcyclopropenone (DPC). The receptors derive from a man younger than 30 with alopecia areata. Some clones in this sample may be carry-over from other donors' samples.

The sample holds many counts of this clonotype. The chain recombines TRBV12-3 or TRBV12-4 with TRBJ1-5; D remains unclear. V lost 5 bases and J 0 bases, leaving 5 bases between the germline ends. CDR3 size: 13 residues. The CDR3 loop reads CASSPNSNQPQHF. In DNA, the CDR3 is TGTGCCAGCAGTCCAAATAGCAATCAGCCCCAGCATTTT.

The chain employs TRBV7-3 and TRBJ1-1; 7 bases align to TRBD1. CDR3 length: 12 amino acids. With 4 bases clipped from V and 7 bases from J, the junction kept 3 bases outside the gene matches. Germline V gene lookup returns CDR1 SGHTA and CDR2 FQGTGA. CDR3 region: CASSSYRGEAFF. CDR3 sequence (DNA): TGTGCCAGCAGCTCCTACAGGGGTGAAGCTTTCTTT.

This clonotype turned up a few times. J is TRBJ1-3 and V is TRBV10-1; no definite D call. The CDR3 spans 15 residues. CDR1 is WNHNN, CDR2 SYGVQD, per germline (reference sequence). V lost 0 bases to trimming and J lost 0 bases, with 6 bases between them. The CDR3 loop reads CASSESDSSGNTIYF. CDR3 DNA: TGCGCCAGCAGTGAGTCGGATAGCTCTGGAAACACCATATATTTT.

This clonotype was detected only a few times. The V and J genes are TRBV6-5 and TRBJ1-6, with a weak D call TRBD1 (5 bases). CDR3 length equals 17 residues. Trimming stripped 0 bases from V and 7 bases from J, with 16 bases between. The germline CDR1 and CDR2 sequences are MNHEY and SVGAGI. CDR3 residues: CASSYSSSLGENSPLHF. DNA for the CDR3: TGTGCCAGCAGTTACTCGAGCAGTTTGGGGGAAAATTCACCCCTCCACTTT.

This clonotype was counted between two and nine times. The V call is TRBV3-1, the J call TRBJ2-3, with 11 bases that match TRBD1. The junction had 8 bases not matched to a gene; V was cut back by 2 bases and J by 4 bases. CDR1 is LGHDT and CDR2 is YNNKEL in the germline V gene (reference sequence). The CDR3 runs to 17 residues. The CDR3 DNA is TGTGCCAGCAGCCAAACTTCCGGGACAGGGGGATCAGATACGCAGTATTTT. Protein product: CASSQTSGTGGSDTQYF.

This clonotype was seen only a few times. The chain couples TRBV11-2 to TRBJ2-7, with 11 bases identical to TRBD1. CDR3 length: 17 amino acids. Per the germline V gene, CDR1 is SGHAT and CDR2 is FQNNGV. Trimming took 3 bases from V and 4 from J; bases not matched to a gene: 11. In DNA, the CDR3 is TGTGCCAGCAGCTTCTTCTCCGGGACAGGGGGTTGGTACGAGCAGTACGTC. Protein product: CASSFFSGTGGWYEQYV.

This clonotype appeared a few times. This CDR3 is CASSEAGFQETQYF. The CDR3 DNA is TGTGCCAGCAGTGAAGCCGGATTTCAAGAGACCCAGTACTTC. The chain uses TRBV25-1 and TRBJ2-5; D unresolved. The CDR3 extends over 14 amino acids. Germline CDR1 is MGHDK and CDR2 is SYGVNS. Trimming stripped 2 bases from V and 2 bases from J, with 9 bases between.

The chain recombines TRBV29-1 with TRBJ2-3, with 13 bases identical to TRBD2. Looked up from germline, CDR1 is SQVTM and CDR2 is ANQGSEA. Losses at the gene ends were 5 bases for V and 2 bases for J; bases not matched to a gene: 4. The CDR3 covers 15 residues. Written as DNA, the CDR3 is TGCAGCGTTCGGGGACTAGCGGGGATCACAGATACGCAGTATTTT. Its protein is CSVRGLAGITDTQYF.

The rearrangement links TRBV3-1 to TRBJ1-1, with D hard to call. There are 14 residues in the CDR3. From germline, CDR1 is LGHDT and CDR2 YNNKEL (reference sequence). V lost 1 base to trimming and J lost 4 bases, with 10 bases between them. CDR3 nucleotides: TGTGCCAGCAGCCAAGTGCCGTTGCCCACTGAAGCTTTCTTT. It translates to CASSQVPLPTEAFF. Complete variable domain (other parts from reference TRBV3-1 and TRBJ1-1): DTAVSQTPKYLVTQMGNDKSIKCEQNLGHDTMYWYKQDSKKFLKIMFSYNNKELIINETVPNRFSPKSPDKAHLNLHINSLELGDSAVYFCASSQVPLPTEAFFGQGTRLTVV.

This clonotype was seen at least ten times. This chain joins TRBV12-3 or TRBV12-4 and TRBJ2-3, with 10 bases that match TRBD2. The CDR3 contains 15 residues. The trim removed 6 bases at V and 1 base at J, leaving 4 bases unmatched. The CDR3: CASSLLAGRTDTQYF. The CDR3 bases are TGTGCCAGCAGCCTACTAGCGGGACGCACAGATACGCAGTATTTT.

This clonotype was detected a few times. The chain uses TRBV7-9 and TRBJ1-2, with TRBD1 as a possible D gene (5 bases). CDR1 and CDR2 from the germline V gene are SEHNR and FQNEAQ (reference sequence). V was cut by 5 bases and J by 6 bases, with 13 bases left in between. CDR3 size: 13 residues. CDR3 DNA sequence: TGTGCCAGCAGCCAAGACAGCGAAGATGGCTACACCTTC. Amino acid sequence: CASSQDSEDGYTF.

V and J are TRBV20-1 and TRBJ2-7; D is uncertain. Germline-derived CDR1 and CDR2 are DFQATT and SNEGSKA (reference sequence). The CDR3 sequence is 14 residues long. With 3 bases removed from V and 0 bases from J, the gap between germline ends came to 12 bases. CDR3: CSASPGPSSYEQYF. In DNA, the CDR3 is TGCAGTGCTAGCCCCGGGCCCAGCTCCTACGAGCAGTACTTC.

The rearrangement links TRBV10-1 to TRBJ1-3; no firm D call. V was cut by 0 bases and J by 7 bases, with 7 bases left in between. The CDR3 has 13 residues. CDR1 and CDR2 (germline): WNHNN, SYGVQD (reference sequence). CDR3 sequence: CASSESNGNTIYF. In DNA, the CDR3 is TGCGCCAGCAGTGAGTCGAATGGGAACACCATATATTTT.

There are a few counts of this clonotype. V gene TRBV7-2 combines with J gene TRBJ1-1; D unclear. Trimming left V 0 bases short and J 9 bases short, with 8 bases between. This CDR3 contains 12 residues. Looked up from germline, CDR1 is SGHTA and CDR2 is FQGNSA. This chain's CDR3 is CASSLATSQAFF. The CDR3 DNA is TGTGCCAGCAGCTTAGCGACATCCCAAGCTTTCTTT.

This clonotype appeared a few times. The rearrangement uses TRBV7-9 and TRBJ2-2; 7 bases line up with TRBD2. CDR3 length equals 16 residues. Germline V gene lookup returns CDR1 SEHNR and CDR2 FQNEAQ (reference sequence). V trimming: 1 base; J trimming: 6 bases; junction bases outside the gene matches: 8. DNA of the CDR3: TGTGCCAGCAGCTTAGGAGAGCGGGGTGGACCCGGGGAGCTGTTTTTT. Translated: CASSLGERGGPGELFF.